These T cell receptor beta chains were read from a single sample in a study of blood T cell repertoires in COVID-19. Sequenced by immunoSEQ multiplex PCR; TCRdb stores in-frame clones only, minus some. The sample yields around 260,000 clones, around nine tenths seen once. Sequencing was done on a sample of peripheral blood. Receptors were obtained from a woman in her fifties or sixties with COVID-19, enrolled during active disease. Each CDR3 is given without its conserved first and last residue. Only part of the rows carry a size: once, few, many, or a class if the clone is expanded.

clone_size j_call v_call cdr3_aa
. TRBJ1-1 TRBV9 ASAQGGNTEAF
. TRBJ2-5 TRBV24-1 ATSGAGRVGLAGTQY
once TRBJ2-7 TRBV28 ASSRAGGTYEQY
once TRBJ2-1 TRBV28 ASSFERAYNEQF
. TRBJ2-5 TRBV7-2 ASSLGPVQETQY
. TRBJ2-1 TRBV7-9 ASSFAGLAGHNEQF
few TRBJ1-2 TRBV9 ASSVEPGNYGYT
. TRBJ1-3 TRBV7-2 ASSPNDRASGNTIY
. TRBJ1-2 TRBV5-4 ASSLLGVGYT
. TRBJ2-7 TRBV6-1 ASSEMEGASGEQY
. TRBJ1-2 TRBV11-2 ASSLTDRGYGYT
. TRBJ1-3 TRBV7-9 ASSLGGGAGPRNTIY
. TRBJ2-2 TRBV11-3 ASSPQTLAGGPSGELF
. TRBJ2-7 TRBV3-1/TRBV3-2 ASSPKGIRGSGFIEQY
once TRBJ2-3 TRBV5-5 ASSRSSTDTQY
. TRBJ2-2 TRBV6-5 ASSSLAGDTGELF
. TRBJ2-1 TRBV5-1 ASSATSVANNEQF
. TRBJ2-6 TRBV24-1 ATSDPGTAGANVLT
. TRBJ1-1 TRBV7-9 ASSLVQGMWENTEAF
. TRBJ2-2 TRBV25-1 ASSARELTGELF
. TRBJ2-1 TRBV7-9 ASSFRSGPGGDNEQF
. TRBJ2-7 TRBV28 ASSVHTSGSYEQY
once TRBJ2-1 TRBV19 ASTNRLESEQF
. TRBJ2-1 TRBV18 ASSPGLPSYNEQF
. TRBJ1-1 TRBV2 ASSEDWQASEAF
. TRBJ2-2 TRBV7-2 ASSTRQGTGELF
. TRBJ2-1 TRBV27 ASRRPGTANEQF
. TRBJ2-5 TRBV9 ASSGRASWGTQY